Listed here are 27 T cell receptor beta chains from one sample, sequenced in a study of blood T cell repertoires in COVID-19 (dated by TCRdb to the early 2020s). Library generation was performed with the immunoSEQ multiplex PCR assay. TCRdb provides this immuneACCESS table in a form limited to in-frame rearrangements. Some clones are lacking; in checked studies, under half of them reflect an unresolved V gene, and why the rest are absent is not known. This sample is represented by 280,000 or so clones; 75% to 90% of them were singletons. Around 2.1% of the sample lies in the top ten. The sequencing sample was made of PBMCs or T cells enriched from blood (not recorded which). All receptors derive from a man aged 25 to 40 who had recovered from COVID-19.

J is TRBJ2-7 and V is TRBV12-5, with TRBD2 as a possible D gene (5 bases). Trimming took off 7 bases at V and 2 bases at J, with 18 bases between the two ends. CDR1 is LGHNT and CDR2 is FRNRAP in the germline V gene. This CDR3 is 15 amino acids long. CDR3 DNA: TGTGCTAGTGCCCCCGGACTTAGAAGAACCTACGAGCAGTACTTC. This sequence encodes CASAPGLRRTYEQYF.

The V call is TRBV2, the J call TRBJ1-6; 9 nucleotides match TRBD1. V lost 10 bases and J lost 13; bases outside the gene matches: 11. The CDR3 is 13 amino acids. The germline V gene encodes CDR1 SNHLY and CDR2 FYNNEI. In DNA form, the CDR3 reads TGTGCCACCCGGGGACAGGGTCAAACTCCCCTCCACTTT. It is translated as CATRGQGQTPLHF.

The chain uses TRBV5-6 and TRBJ2-7, with no clear D. This CDR3 is built from 15 residues. CDR1 is SGHDT, CDR2 YYEEEE, per germline. V was cut by 4 bases and J by 0 bases, with 14 bases left in between. This CDR3 reads CASSPLSADSYEQYF. In DNA, the CDR3 is TGTGCCAGCAGCCCCCTGTCGGCGGACTCCTACGAGCAGTACTTC.

The V gene is TRBV4-3, the J gene TRBJ2-3; TRBD2 agrees at 11 bases. Germline V gene lookup returns CDR1 LGHNA and CDR2 YSLEER. V dropped 2 bases and J dropped 3; count of bases not matched to a gene: 4. The CDR3 is made up of 16 amino acids. CDR3 bases: TGCGCCAGCAGCCAATCCGCTAGCGGGGGGACAGATACGCAGTATTTT. It translates to CASSQSASGGTDTQYF.

V gene TRBV5-1 combines with J gene TRBJ1-2; TRBD1 might be the D (5 bases). The CDR3 loop spans 16 amino acids. Germline loops: CDR1 SGHRS, CDR2 YFSETQ. V was trimmed by 1 base and J by 2 bases, leaving 15 bases between them. The CDR3 spells CASSLLGGSLNYGYTF. CDR3 coding DNA: TGCGCCAGCAGCTTGTTGGGGGGGTCCCTCAACTATGGCTACACCTTC.

The chain is built from TRBV18 and TRBJ1-2, with 9 bases fitting TRBD1. CDR1 KGHSH and CDR2 LQKENI come from the germline V gene. V trimming: 3 bases; J trimming: 4 bases; junction bases outside the gene matches: 6. The CDR3 covers 15 residues. CDR3 sequence (DNA): TGTGCCAGCTCACCCCCGGGACAGGGCACCTATGGCTACACCTTC. It is translated as CASSPPGQGTYGYTF.

The chain is built from TRBV6-4 and TRBJ2-1; 12 bases match TRBD2. Germline V gene lookup returns CDR1 MRHNA and CDR2 SNTAGT. V shed 4 bases, J shed 1 base, and the junction held 5 bases outside the gene matches. This CDR3 region has 17 residues. This CDR3 reads CASSGTSGARSYNEQFF. CDR3 bases: TGTGCCAGCAGTGGGACTAGCGGGGCGAGGTCCTACAATGAGCAGTTCTTC.

The chain recombines TRBV19 with TRBJ1-2; TRBD1 matches at 8 bases. The germline CDR1 and CDR2 sequences are LNHDA and SQIVND (reference sequence). The V segment lost 7 bases and the J segment 4 bases; nucleotides outside the gene matches: 5. The CDR3 has 13 amino acids. CDR3: CASTGGVSYGYTF. The CDR3 nucleotides are TGTGCCAGTACAGGGGGCGTTAGCTATGGCTACACCTTC.

For the CDR3, the DNA is TGTGCCAGTAGTACCCCGACAGAGCGCACAGATACGCAGTATTTT. This translates into CASSTPTERTDTQYF. The V call is TRBV19, the J call TRBJ2-3; D possibly corresponds to TRBD1 (5 bases). V gave up 4 bases and J gave up 1 base, with 12 bases separating them. Germline CDR1 and CDR2: LNHDA and SQIVND (reference sequence). This CDR3 has 15 amino acids.

This chain joins TRBV5-4 and TRBJ2-4; 9 bases agree with TRBD2. Germline CDR1 reads SGHNT; CDR2 reads YYREEE (reference sequence). V lost 4 bases to trimming and J lost 7 bases; unmatched junction nucleotides: 3. CDR3 length: 13 residues. The CDR3 nucleotides read TGTGCCAGCAGCCTGAGCGGGGGGAACATTCAGTACTTC. Amino acid sequence: CASSLSGGNIQYF.

This rearrangement joins TRBV23-1 to TRBJ2-3, with TRBD1 as a possible D gene (6 bases). TRBV23-1 is classed as an ORF, of uncertain function. The CDR3 extends over 17 amino acids. The V and J ends lost 0 bases and 0 bases respectively, with 13 bases between them. The chain's CDR3 is CASSQSIGQLSTDTQYF. The CDR3 DNA reads TGCGCCAGCAGTCAATCGATCGGACAGCTTAGCACAGATACGCAGTATTTT.

V is TRBV7-2 and J is TRBJ2-5; the D gene is possibly TRBD1 (5 bases). The CDR3 spans 15 residues. V was shortened by 1 base and J by 5 bases, with 14 bases between the two germline ends. Germline CDR1 reads SGHTA; CDR2 reads FQGNSA. The CDR3 sequence: CASSLGIQGWETQYF. Written as DNA, the CDR3 is TGTGCCAGCAGCTTAGGTATCCAGGGATGGGAGACCCAGTACTTC.

The V gene is TRBV6-5, the J gene TRBJ2-2, with 7 bases matching TRBD2. This CDR3 region has 15 residues. V trimming: 0 bases; J trimming: 5 bases; junction bases outside the gene matches: 3. Per germline, CDR1 MNHEY and CDR2 SVGAGI. CDR3 amino acids: CASSYSTSWTGELFF. CDR3 in DNA: TGTGCCAGCAGTTACTCGACTAGCTGGACCGGGGAGCTGTTTTTT.

The genes are TRBV30 and TRBJ1-4, with a weak D call TRBD1 (5 bases). Germline CDR1 reads GTSNPN; CDR2 reads SVGIG (reference sequence). V shed 1 base and J shed 7 bases, with 10 bases lying between them. The CDR3 contains 13 residues. The CDR3 here is CAWSEGRGEKLFF. CDR3 nucleotide sequence: TGTGCCTGGAGTGAGGGTAGGGGTGAAAAACTGTTTTTT.

The chain is built from TRBV19 and TRBJ1-3; D not certain. Trimming took 5 bases from V and 2 from J, leaving 13 bases between them. This CDR3 is 15 amino acids long. Germline CDR1 LNHDA, CDR2 SQIVND (reference sequence). CDR3 amino acids: CASSLRTQAGNTIYF. The CDR3 DNA sequence: TGTGCCAGTAGTTTAAGGACTCAAGCTGGAAACACCATATATTTT.

The rearrangement uses TRBV2 and TRBJ2-2, with a weak D call TRBD1 (6 bases). This CDR3 spans 12 amino acids. CDR1 and CDR2 (germline): SNHLY, FYNNEI. Trimming shortened V by 5 bases and J by 5 bases, and 6 bases separated the two germline ends. CDR3 DNA: TGTGCCAGCAGTCAGGGGACCGGGGAGCTGTTTTTT. Translated: CASSQGTGELFF.

The chain has TRBV15 and TRBJ1-3, with unresolved D. Germline V gene lookup returns CDR1 LNHNV and CDR2 YYDKDF (reference sequence). The CDR3 consists of 15 residues. The V end was cut by 1 base, the J end by 1 base, with 8 bases between. The DNA for the CDR3 is TGTGCCACCAGCAGAGTAGGAGTGTCTGGAAACACCATATATTTT. Translation gives CATSRVGVSGNTIYF.

The gene calls are TRBV7-2 and TRBJ1-1, with D maybe TRBD1 (5 bases). V gave up 4 bases and J gave up 4 bases, with 10 bases separating them. This CDR3 contains 13 residues. The germline gives CDR1 SGHTA, CDR2 FQGNSA. The CDR3 DNA sequence: TGTGCCAGCAGCTACAGGACTAGCACTGAAGCTTTCTTT. This translates into CASSYRTSTEAFF.

The chain carries TRBV10-3 and TRBJ2-7, with 11 bases fitting TRBD1. There are 14 residues in the CDR3. Trimming removed 6 bases from V and 4 bases from J; junction bases left unmatched: 5. Germline V gene data show CDR1 as ENHRY and CDR2 as SYGVKD. CDR3 region: CAIRGTGGEYEQYF. Here the CDR3 DNA reads TGTGCCATCAGGGGGACAGGGGGGGAGTACGAGCAGTACTTC.

The J gene is TRBJ2-7, the V gene TRBV5-1, with 9 positions matching TRBD1. The CDR3 spans 15 residues. CDR1 is SGHRS and CDR2 is YFSETQ in the germline V gene. With V trimmed by 5 bases and J by 3 bases, 9 bases remained unmatched. The CDR3 region has the DNA TGCGCCAGCAGTAGACCGGGACAGGGTAACTACGAGCAGTACTTC. It is translated as CASSRPGQGNYEQYF.

This clone was counted a single time. V gene TRBV5-6 combines with J gene TRBJ1-6; D possibly corresponds to TRBD1 (5 bases). The V and J ends lost 0 bases and 7 bases respectively, with 5 bases between them. Germline lookup yields CDR1 SGHDT and CDR2 YYEEEE. This CDR3 comprises 13 residues. Here the CDR3 DNA reads TGTGCCAGCAGCTTGGGACAGAATTCACCCCTCCACTTT. Translation: CASSLGQNSPLHF.

This sequence joins TRBV29-1 and TRBJ2-3, with TRBD1 matching 8 bases. The CDR3 is made up of 13 amino acids. Germline loops: CDR1 SQVTM, CDR2 ANQGSEA. The V gene end was trimmed by 7 bases and the J gene end by 2 bases; junction bases not matched to a gene: 5. The chain's CDR3 is CSAATGATDTQYF. The CDR3 DNA reads as TGCAGCGCTGCGACAGGGGCCACAGATACGCAGTATTTT.

The chain recombines TRBV5-6 with TRBJ1-2; TRBD1 matches at 11 bases. Germline lookup yields CDR1 SGHDT and CDR2 YYEEEE. V lost 4 bases to trimming and J lost 7 bases; unmatched junction nucleotides: 9. The CDR3 consists of 15 residues. CDR3 in DNA: TGTGCCAGCAGCGCGAGGGACAGGGGGTTCTCTGGCTACACCTTC. It is translated as CASSARDRGFSGYTF.

The chain recombines TRBV11-2 with TRBJ1-6; D may be TRBD1 (6 bases). From germline, CDR1 is SGHAT and CDR2 FQNNGV. Between the trimmed V and J ends, which lost 1 base and 7 bases, there was a span of 17 bases. The CDR3 contains 17 residues. This chain's CDR3 is CASSLAWQGRGNSPLHF. The CDR3, as DNA: TGTGCCAGCAGCTTAGCGTGGCAGGGGAGGGGAAATTCACCCCTCCACTTT.

The chain links TRBV9 to TRBJ2-7; D remains ambiguous. CDR1 is SGDLS and CDR2 is YYNGEE in the germline V gene. This CDR3 spans 12 amino acids. Trimming left V 1 base short and J 2 bases short, with 4 bases between. DNA for the CDR3: TGTGCCAGCAGCGTAAACACCTACGAGCAGTACTTC. Translated: CASSVNTYEQYF.

This chain uses TRBV13 with TRBJ2-5; 7 nucleotides line up with TRBD2. The CDR3 length is 15 residues. Germline-derived CDR1 and CDR2 are PRHDT and FYEKMQ (reference sequence). Unmatched junction bases numbered 4, after V lost 0 bases and J lost 3 bases. The CDR3 loop is CASSLGASGKETQYF. The DNA for the CDR3 is TGTGCCAGCAGCTTAGGGGCTAGCGGTAAAGAGACCCAGTACTTC.

This clone was seen once. The chain combines TRBV30 with TRBJ2-2; D is perhaps TRBD2 (6 bases). Trimming cost V 0 bases and J 0 bases, with 8 bases left between them. The CDR3 has 15 residues. CDR1 and CDR2 from the germline V gene are GTSNPN and SVGIG (reference sequence). The CDR3 nucleotides read TGTGCCTGGAGTGTTGGAGGGGCGAACACCGGGGAGCTGTTTTTT. It codes for CAWSVGGANTGELFF.